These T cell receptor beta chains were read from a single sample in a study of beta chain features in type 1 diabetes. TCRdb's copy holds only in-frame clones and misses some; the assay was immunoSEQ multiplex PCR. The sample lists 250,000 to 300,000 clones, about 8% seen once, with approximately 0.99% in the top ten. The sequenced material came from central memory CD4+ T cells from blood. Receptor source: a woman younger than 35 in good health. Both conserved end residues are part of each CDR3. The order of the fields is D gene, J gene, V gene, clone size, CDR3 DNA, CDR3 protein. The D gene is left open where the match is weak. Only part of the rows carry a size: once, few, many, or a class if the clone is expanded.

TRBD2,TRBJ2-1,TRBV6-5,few,TGTGCCAGCATTCCCCCCGGGAGGGGGAATGAGCAGTTCTTC,CASIPPGRGNEQFF
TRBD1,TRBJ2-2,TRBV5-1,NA,TGCGCCAGCAGCGCGGACAGGGGGCGCACCGGGGAGCTGTTTTTT,CASSADRGRTGELFF
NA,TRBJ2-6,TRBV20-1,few,TGCAGTGCTAGAGGCGGAACCGTCCTGACTTTC,CSARGGTVLTF
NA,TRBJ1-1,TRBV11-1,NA,TGTGCCAGCAGCCCGACGGCGACAGAGAAAAACACTGAAGCTTTCTTT,CASSPTATEKNTEAFF
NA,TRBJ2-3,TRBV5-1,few,TGCGCCAGCAGCTTGGGGTGGACTTTCACAGATACGCAGTATTTT,CASSLGWTFTDTQYF
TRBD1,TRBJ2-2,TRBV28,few,TGTGCCAGCAGTTACCTTGACAGGGGGTTAGGGGAGCTGTTTTTT,CASSYLDRGLGELFF
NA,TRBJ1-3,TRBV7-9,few,TGTGCCAGCAGCTTAGCGACAGGATTTGGAAACACCATATATTTT,CASSLATGFGNTIYF
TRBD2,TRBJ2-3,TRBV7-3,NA,TGTGCCAGCAGCTTACTAGCGGGAGGGACCAGTTTCAGTTTT,CASSLLAGGTSFSF
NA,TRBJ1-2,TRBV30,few,TGTGCCTGCGGGTTACATGGCTACACCTTC,CACGLHGYTF
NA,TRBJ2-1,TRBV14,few,TGTGCCAGCAGCCAAGATGCAGGCGGACCGTTCTACAATGAGCAGTTCTTC,CASSQDAGGPFYNEQFF
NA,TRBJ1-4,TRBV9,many,TGTGCCAGCAGTACACACCACACGACAACTAATGAAAAACTGTTTTTT,CASSTHHTTTNEKLFF
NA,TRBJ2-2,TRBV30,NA,TGTGCCTGGATGGCCAAGGGGGAAGGGACCGGGGAGCTGTTTTTT,CAWMAKGEGTGELFF
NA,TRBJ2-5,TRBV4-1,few,TGCGCCAGCAGCCAAGAGGGGGCCGTACAAGAGACCCAGTACTTC,CASSQEGAVQETQYF
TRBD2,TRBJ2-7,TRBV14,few,TGTGCCAGCAGCCAAGACTTACTAGCGGGGCACTACGAGCAGTACTTC,CASSQDLLAGHYEQYF
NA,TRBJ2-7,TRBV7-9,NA,TGTGCCAGCAGCCCGTCTCACCCAAGGGGCGTTTTGGACTACGAGCAGTACTTC,CASSPSHPRGVLDYEQYF
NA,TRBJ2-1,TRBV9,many,TGTGCCAGCAGCGTCCAGTTCGCGGGGCCCTACAATGAGCAGTTCTTC,CASSVQFAGPYNEQFF
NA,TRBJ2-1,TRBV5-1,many,TGCGCCAGCAGCTTGGCCACGGCTAGGTCCCCCTACAATGAGCAGTTCTTC,CASSLATARSPYNEQFF
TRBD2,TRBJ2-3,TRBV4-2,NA,TGTGCCAGCAGCCAAGAGCCCCCGGGGACTAGCAGCACAGATACGCAGTATTTT,CASSQEPPGTSSTDTQYF
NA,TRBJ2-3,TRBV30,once,TGTGCCTGGAGTGTTGGTATAGCAGGTACAGATACGCAGTATTTT,CAWSVGIAGTDTQYF
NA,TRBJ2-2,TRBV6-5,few,TGTGCCAGCAGTTACTCGCCAGGTCAGACCGGGGAGCTGTTTTTT,CASSYSPGQTGELFF
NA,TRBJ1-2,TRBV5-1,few,TGCGCCAGCAGCTTGGGAGCTCTCTATGGCTACACCTTC,CASSLGALYGYTF